Listed below are T cell receptor beta chains from one sample, sequenced in a study of siplizumab effects on memory and regulatory T cells. The table came from immunoSEQ multiplex PCR; TCRdb's copy has only in-frame clones and leaves some out. The sample includes over 85,000 clones, about 93% of them seen just once. Material for sequencing was CD4+ T cells sorted from blood. Every receptor here comes from a human donor in good health. The CDR3 runs from the conserved cysteine through the conserved F or W. The D gene is left open where the match is weak. Clone size is stated in some rows and not others, as once, few, many or a class when expanded.

j_gene | abundance | d_gene | v_gene | CDR3nt | CDR3aa
TRBJ2-7 | NA | NA | TRBV27 | TGTGCCAGCAGTTTACAGCGTCAGAGCTCCTACGAGCAGTACTTC | CASSLQRQSSYEQYF
TRBJ2-5 | NA | NA | TRBV9 | TGTGCCAGCAGCGTAGCTCCGACAAGCCTGCAAGAGACCCAGTACTTC | CASSVAPTSLQETQYF
TRBJ2-1 | NA | TRBD2 | TRBV15 | TGTGCCACCAGCAGAGGGCTTGGACTAGCGGCCTACAATGAGCAGTTCTTC | CATSRGLGLAAYNEQFF
TRBJ2-2 | NA | NA | TRBV19 | TGTGCCAGTAGTATCCACACAGGGAACACCGGGGAGCTGTTTTTT | CASSIHTGNTGELFF
TRBJ2-1 | NA | TRBD2 | TRBV5-8 | TGTGCCAGCAGCCGAACCCTAGCGGGAGAAAACAATGAGCAGTTCTTC | CASSRTLAGENNEQFF
TRBJ2-7 | NA | NA | TRBV6-5 | TGTGCCAGCAGTACCGGGACGCCATGGGACGAGCAGTACTTC | CASSTGTPWDEQYF
TRBJ2-3 | NA | TRBD2 | TRBV29-1 | TGCAGCGTTGCTCGACTAGCGGAAGGCGCAGATACGCAGTATTTT | CSVARLAEGADTQYF
TRBJ1-4 | few | NA | TRBV6-1 | TGTGCCAGCAGGAATCAACAGAATGAAAAACTGTTTTTT | CASRNQQNEKLFF
TRBJ2-1 | NA | TRBD2 | TRBV2 | TGTGCCAGCAGCCGGGGGGGAGTGGGCAATGAGCAGTTCTTC | CASSRGGVGNEQFF
TRBJ1-3 | NA | NA | TRBV7-6 | TGTGCCAGCAGCCGAGGAAACACCATATATTTT | CASSRGNTIYF
TRBJ2-1 | NA | NA | TRBV9 | TGTGCCAGCAGCGTAGGTCATAAGACGAGAGGGGCTCATGAGCAGTTCTTC | CASSVGHKTRGAHEQFF
TRBJ2-7 | NA | TRBD2 | TRBV29-1 | TGCAGCGTTTCGGCTAGCGGGAAGGGGCAGTACTTC | CSVSASGKGQYF
TRBJ2-3 | NA | NA | TRBV9 | TGTGCCAGCAGCGTCTTAGGGTTGGAAGATACGCAGTATTTT | CASSVLGLEDTQYF
TRBJ1-5 | once | NA | TRBV28 | TGTGCCAGCAGGACGAGGGGAGTTGGAAACAATCAGCCCCAGCATTTT | CASRTRGVGNNQPQHF
TRBJ2-1 | NA | NA | TRBV7-9 | TGTGCCTCACCCGGAGAGGTTGGTGAGCAGTTCTTC | CASPGEVGEQFF
TRBJ2-2 | NA | NA | TRBV19 | TGTGCCAGTCGCCGGACTGGAAGAGGCGACGGGGAGCTGTTTTTT | CASRRTGRGDGELFF
TRBJ2-4 | NA | TRBD2 | TRBV19 | TGTGCCTCGGCCCGTGGGGCGGGAGGGCCTGGGAACATTCAGTACTTC | CASARGAGGPGNIQYF
TRBJ1-1 | NA | NA | TRBV28 | TGTGCCAGCAGCACTCCAAACCTGGCTGAAGCTTTCTTT | CASSTPNLAEAFF
TRBJ1-5 | once | NA | TRBV28 | TGTGCCAGCAGTCCGTCTCAAAATCAGCCCCAGCATTTT | CASSPSQNQPQHF
TRBJ2-5 | NA | TRBD2 | TRBV27 | TGTGCCAGCAGTAGGAGCCTGCCGGGACTACTCCAAGAGACCCAGTACTTC | CASSRSLPGLLQETQYF
TRBJ1-2 | NA | NA | TRBV25-1 | TGTGCCAGCAGTACAGCTGGCGGGTGGTATGGCTACACCTTC | CASSTAGGWYGYTF
TRBJ2-3 | NA | TRBD2 | TRBV2 | TGTGCCAGCAGTCCGACTAGCGGGAGCTCTGGCACAGATACGCAGTATTTT | CASSPTSGSSGTDTQYF
TRBJ1-1 | NA | NA | TRBV21-1 | TGTGCCAGCATCCTAACCCAGGTTGCTGAAGCTTTCTTT | CASILTQVAEAFF
TRBJ2-1 | NA | TRBD1 | TRBV6-5 | TGTGCCAGCAGTCAAGGGACAGGGGGGAAGGTGCAGTTCTTC | CASSQGTGGKVQFF
TRBJ2-7 | NA | TRBD2 | TRBV7-8 | TGTGCCAGCACTCAACGGCGGGAGCGGTCCTACGAGCAGTACTTC | CASTQRRERSYEQYF
TRBJ1-1 | NA | TRBD1 | TRBV18 | TGTGCCAGCTCGAGGGACAGTGAAAACACTGAAGCTTTCTTT | CASSRDSENTEAFF
TRBJ1-5 | NA | NA | TRBV4-1 | TGCGCCAGCAGCCAAGGAGGTCGGCTTCTATGGACCGAGAATCAGCCCCAGCATTTT | CASSQGGRLLWTENQPQHF
TRBJ2-7 | NA | TRBD2 | TRBV6-1 | TGTGCCAGCAGTCCCGGGACTAGCGGGACCTACGAGCAGTACTTC | CASSPGTSGTYEQYF
TRBJ2-7 | NA | TRBD2 | TRBV5-1 | TGCGCCAGCAGCGGAGGGACTAGCGGGATCTACGAGCAGTACTTC | CASSGGTSGIYEQYF
TRBJ1-3 | few | NA | TRBV2 | TGTGCCAGCAGGGACCAAAATTTCTTTGGAAACACCATATATTTT | CASRDQNFFGNTIYF
TRBJ1-2 | NA | NA | TRBV30 | TGTGCCTGGAGTGTCCGAGACCCCTATGGCTACACCTTC | CAWSVRDPYGYTF